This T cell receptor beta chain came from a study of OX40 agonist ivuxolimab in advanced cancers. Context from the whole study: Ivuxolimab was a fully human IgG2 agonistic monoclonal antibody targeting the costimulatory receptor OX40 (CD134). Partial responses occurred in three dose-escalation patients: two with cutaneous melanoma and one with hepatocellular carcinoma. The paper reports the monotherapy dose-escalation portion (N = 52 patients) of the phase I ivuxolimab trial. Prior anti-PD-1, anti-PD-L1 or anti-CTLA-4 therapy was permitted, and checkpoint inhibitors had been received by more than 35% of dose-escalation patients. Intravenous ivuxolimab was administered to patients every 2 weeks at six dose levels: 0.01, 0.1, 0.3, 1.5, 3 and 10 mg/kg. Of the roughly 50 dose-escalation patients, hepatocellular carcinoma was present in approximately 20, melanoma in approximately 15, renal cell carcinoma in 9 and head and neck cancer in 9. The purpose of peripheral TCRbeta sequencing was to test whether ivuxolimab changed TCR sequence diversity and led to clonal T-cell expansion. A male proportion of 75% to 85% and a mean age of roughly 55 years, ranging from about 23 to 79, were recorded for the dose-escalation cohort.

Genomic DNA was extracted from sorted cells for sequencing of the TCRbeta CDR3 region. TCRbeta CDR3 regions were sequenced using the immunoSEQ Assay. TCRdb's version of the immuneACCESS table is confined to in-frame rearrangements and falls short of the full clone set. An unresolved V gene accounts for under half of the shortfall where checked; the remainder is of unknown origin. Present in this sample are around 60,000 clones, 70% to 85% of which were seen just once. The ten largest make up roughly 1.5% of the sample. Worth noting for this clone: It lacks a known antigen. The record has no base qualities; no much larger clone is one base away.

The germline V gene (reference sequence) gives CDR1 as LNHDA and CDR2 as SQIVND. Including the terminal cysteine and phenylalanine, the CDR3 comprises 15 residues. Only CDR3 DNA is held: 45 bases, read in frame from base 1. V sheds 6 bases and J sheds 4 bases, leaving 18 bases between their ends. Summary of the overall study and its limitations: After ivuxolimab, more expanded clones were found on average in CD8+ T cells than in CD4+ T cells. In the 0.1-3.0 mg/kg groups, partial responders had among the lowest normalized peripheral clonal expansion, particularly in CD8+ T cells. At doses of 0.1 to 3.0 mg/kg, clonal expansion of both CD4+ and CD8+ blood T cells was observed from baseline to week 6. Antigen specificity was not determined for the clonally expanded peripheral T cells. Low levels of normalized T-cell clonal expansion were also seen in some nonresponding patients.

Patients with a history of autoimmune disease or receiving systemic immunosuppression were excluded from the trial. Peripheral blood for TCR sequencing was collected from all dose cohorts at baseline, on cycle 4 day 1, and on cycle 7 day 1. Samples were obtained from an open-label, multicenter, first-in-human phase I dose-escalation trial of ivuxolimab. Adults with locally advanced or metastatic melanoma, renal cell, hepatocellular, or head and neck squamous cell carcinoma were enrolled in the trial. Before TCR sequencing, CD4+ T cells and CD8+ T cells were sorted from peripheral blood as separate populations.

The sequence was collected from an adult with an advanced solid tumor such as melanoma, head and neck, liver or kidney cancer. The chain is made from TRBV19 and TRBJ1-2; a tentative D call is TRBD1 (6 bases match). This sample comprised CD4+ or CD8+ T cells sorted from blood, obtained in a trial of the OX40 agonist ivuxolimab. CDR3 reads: CASSSPGHLIYGYTF. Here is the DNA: TGTGCCAGTAGCTCTCCGGGACATCTAATCTATGGCTACACCTTC.